The 10 T cell receptor beta chains below come from one sample, sequenced in a study of cytomegalovirus exposure and HLA in healthy donors. The PCR ran on 60 Vbeta and 13 Jbeta primers. Profiled with immunoSEQ multiplex PCR; TCRdb holds only in-frame clones, not every one. This sample has roughly 150,000 clones; roughly 80% occur once, and the top ten carry about 2%. The specimen sequenced was PBMCs. The receptors originated from a male donor in good health and CMV-seronegative.

The CDR3 region is CASSESKGSNQPQHF. The CDR3 nucleotides are TGTGCCAGCAGTGAGAGTAAGGGGAGCAATCAGCCCCAGCATTTT. This chain joins TRBV2 and TRBJ1-5; a possible D gene is TRBD1 (5 bases). The germline V gene encodes CDR1 SNHLY and CDR2 FYNNEI. Deletions cut 3 bases from V and 1 base from J, with 10 bases between. The CDR3 runs 15 residues.

The chain recombines TRBV6-1 with TRBJ2-3; maybe TRBD1 (6 bases). Germline CDR1 is MNHNS and CDR2 is SASEGT. V lost 10 bases to trimming and J lost 7 bases, with 12 bases between them. This CDR3 comprises 11 residues. Here the CDR3 reads CATRDIHTQYF. The CDR3, as DNA: TGTGCCACCCGGGACATACATACGCAGTATTTT.

This clone was picked up one time. V usage is TRBV10-3 and J usage is TRBJ1-6; perhaps TRBD1 as D (5 bases). CDR3 length: 16 residues. Between the trimmed V and J ends, which lost 0 bases and 9 bases, there was a span of 15 bases. Germline V gives CDR1 ENHRY, CDR2 SYGVKD. DNA of the CDR3: TGTGCCATCAGTGAGTCGAGAGACAGCGTCAGTTCACCCCTCCACTTT. Translation gives CAISESRDSVSSPLHF.

This clone was counted a single time. The chain employs TRBV4-1 and TRBJ2-2, with 12 bases aligning to TRBD2. This CDR3 is built from 20 residues. The germline V gene has CDR1 MGHRA and CDR2 YSYEKL. The ends lost 0 bases at V and 0 bases at J; junction bases unmatched: 8. This CDR3 is CASSQDRGLAGRPNTGELFF. CDR3 DNA sequence: TGCGCCAGCAGCCAAGATCGGGGACTAGCGGGCCGACCGAACACCGGGGAGCTGTTTTTT.

In its sample, this clone was seen once. This rearrangement joins TRBV6-5 to TRBJ1-1; no definite D call. CDR1 and CDR2 (germline): MNHEY, SVGAGI. The CDR3 extends over 13 amino acids. Trimming stripped 2 bases from V and 3 bases from J, with 7 bases between. CDR3: CASSYRVHTEAFF. DNA of the CDR3: TGTGCCAGCAGTTACCGAGTACACACTGAAGCTTTCTTT.

The V gene is TRBV5-1, the J gene TRBJ1-1; D is possibly TRBD1 (5 bases). CDR1 and CDR2 from the germline V gene are SGHRS and YFSETQ. The germline V and J ends were trimmed by 4 bases and 0 bases, with 10 bases remaining between them. The CDR3 contains 14 residues. The CDR3 here is CASSRDSMNTEAFF. In nucleotides, the CDR3 is TGCGCCAGCAGCCGTGACAGTATGAACACTGAAGCTTTCTTT.

J is TRBJ2-4 and V is TRBV9; 9 nucleotides agree with TRBD1. Germline V CDR1 and CDR2: SGDLS, YYNGEE. J was trimmed by 3 bases and V by 7 bases; bases with no gene match: 11. The CDR3 is made up of 16 amino acids. The CDR3 bases are TGTGCCAGCGCACAGGGGGCCTCGGGAAGCAAAAACATTCAGTACTTC. It is translated as CASAQGASGSKNIQYF.

CDR3 in DNA: TGTGCCAGCAGTGAAATCAGGGGGCAGGACTATGGCTACACCTTC. Translated: CASSEIRGQDYGYTF. The V and J genes are TRBV6-1 and TRBJ1-2, with 8 bases identical to TRBD1. The CDR3 spans 15 residues. V was pared by 2 bases and J by 3 bases, with 5 bases of the junction left unmatched. Germline V gene lookup returns CDR1 MNHNS and CDR2 SASEGT.

The J gene is TRBJ1-2, the V gene TRBV4-3, with D possibly matching TRBD1 (5 bases). The CDR3 is made up of 17 amino acids. The V and J ends lost 1 base and 7 bases respectively, with 22 bases between them. Germline lookup yields CDR1 LGHNA and CDR2 YSLEER. CDR3 loop: CASSQVGRGYDLFGYTF. CDR3 coding DNA: TGCGCCAGCAGCCAAGTGGGGCGGGGCTACGATTTATTTGGCTACACCTTC.

The chain has TRBV6-1 and TRBJ1-5, with a weak D call TRBD1 (6 bases). Trimming stripped 4 bases from V and 2 bases from J, with 12 bases between. The V gene's germline CDR1 is MNHNS and CDR2 SASEGT. CDR3 length: 15 residues. The CDR3 bases are TGTGCCAGCAGTGGTTACAGGGTTGGCAATCAGCCCCAGCATTTT. Protein: CASSGYRVGNQPQHF.